The 25 T cell receptor beta chains below come from one sample, sequenced in a study of neurological immune-mediated disorders. TCRdb processed the 5' RACE reads anew with MiXCR; each CDR3 protein has one entry. This repertoire shows over 55,000 distinct CDR3 sequences, around 9.6% found once; its top ten account for around a tenth. Time point specified: longitudinal time-point 1 (baseline). The source material was PBMCs. The receptors originated from a man aged 25-40 years in good health.

Comment on this clonotype: The junction shows a germline mismatch at one end, possibly a read error. This chain joins TRBV20-1 and TRBJ1-5, with TRBD1 matching 7 bases. Germline V CDR1 and CDR2: DFQATT, SNEGSKA (reference sequence). CDR3 size: 12 residues. CDR3 sequence (DNA): TGCAGTGTCCCCTCAGGGGGTCAGACCCAGCATTTT. Protein: CSVPSGGQTQHF.

Ten or more counts support this clonotype. The chain employs TRBV24-1 and TRBJ2-3, with 7 bases identical to TRBD1. V was clipped by 1 base and J by 1 base; unmatched bases: 7. Germline V gene lookup returns CDR1 KGHDR and CDR2 SFDVKD. The CDR3 has 17 amino acids. The CDR3 here is CATSDFWDSKGTDTQYF. CDR3 bases: TGTGCCACCAGTGATTTTTGGGACAGCAAGGGCACAGATACGCAGTATTTT.

This clonotype was counted at least ten times. J is TRBJ2-2 and V is TRBV7-2, with 7 bases that match TRBD2. The CDR3 length is 14 residues. V was pared by 3 bases and J by 7 bases, with 5 bases of the junction left unmatched. The germline V gene encodes CDR1 SGHTA and CDR2 FQGNSA. The CDR3 is CASSFPREGGELFF. DNA for the CDR3: TGTGCCAGCAGCTTTCCTAGGGAGGGCGGGGAGCTGTTTTTT.

This clonotype was counted ten times or more. The V call is TRBV5-1, the J call TRBJ2-7, with D unclear. Germline V gives CDR1 SGHRS, CDR2 YFSETQ. The germline V and J ends were trimmed by 6 bases and 0 bases, with 13 bases remaining between them. The CDR3 spans 14 residues. The CDR3 protein is CASTAGNPSYEQYF. The CDR3 DNA reads as TGCGCCAGCACCGCAGGCAACCCCTCCTACGAGCAGTACTTC.

This clonotype has ten or more counts. The chain links TRBV28 to TRBJ2-7; D remains unclear. This CDR3 region has 13 residues. The ends were cut back, 3 bases at V and 2 bases at J, with 8 bases in the middle. CDR1 and CDR2 (germline): MDHEN, SYDVKM. The CDR3 DNA reads as TGTGCCAGCAGTTTCGCCCCGCCCTACGAGCAGTACTTC. Translation gives CASSFAPPYEQYF.

This clonotype has a count of ten or more. V is TRBV5-1 and J is TRBJ2-1, with 11 bases that match TRBD1. The germline gives CDR1 SGHRS, CDR2 YFSETQ. The CDR3 spans 13 residues. Losses at the gene ends were 4 bases for V and 10 bases for J; bases not matched to a gene: 4. CDR3 DNA: TGCGCCAGCAGCCGGGACAGGGGGGGGGAGCAGTTCTTC. Protein product: CASSRDRGGEQFF.

This clonotype was recorded many times. The chain carries TRBV5-1 and TRBJ2-5, with a weak D call TRBD2 (5 bases). The length of the CDR3 is 14 residues. The germline V gene has CDR1 SGHRS and CDR2 YFSETQ. V lost 4 bases to trimming and J lost 3 bases, with 13 bases between them. The CDR3 loop reads CASSLQSGKETQYF. The CDR3 nucleotides are TGCGCCAGCAGCCTCCAATCCGGGAAAGAGACCCAGTACTTC.

This clonotype was counted at least ten times. This sequence joins TRBV25-1 and TRBJ1-4; D not resolved. CDR3 length equals 13 residues. CDR1 is MGHDK and CDR2 is SYGVNS in the germline V gene. V lost 6 bases and J 8 bases, leaving 13 bases between the germline ends. The CDR3 region is CASSAVVGEKLFF. The CDR3, as DNA: TGTGCCAGCAGCGCGGTGGTGGGGGAAAAACTGTTTTTT. The full variable domain, with the rest looked up from reference TRBV25-1 and TRBJ1-4, is EADIYQTPRYLVIGTGKKITLECSQTMGHDKMYWYQQDPGMELHLIHYSYGVNSTEKGDLSSESTVSRIRTEHFPLTLESARPSHTSQYLCASSAVVGEKLFFGSGTQLSVL.

The CDR3 nucleotides are TGTGCCAGCAGCTTGGCCCCGATGGGCCGACTAGCGATCTACAATGAGCAGTTCTTC. Encoded protein: CASSLAPMGRLAIYNEQFF. The V gene is TRBV5-6, the J gene TRBJ2-1, with 8 bases identical to TRBD2. The germline V gene encodes CDR1 SGHDT and CDR2 YYEEEE. The J segment lost 3 bases and the V segment lost 0 bases, leaving 14 bases of the junction unmatched. The length of the CDR3 is 19 residues. The full variable domain, with the rest looked up from reference TRBV5-6 and TRBJ2-1, is DAGVTQSPTHLIKTRGQQVTLRCSPKSGHDTVSWYQQALGQGPQFIFQYYEEEERQRGNFPDRFSGHQFPNYSSELNVNALLLGDSALYLCASSLAPMGRLAIYNEQFFGPGTRLTVL.

This clonotype was recorded many times. The rearrangement joins TRBV11-1 to TRBJ2-3; 7 bases agree with TRBD1. Germline CDR1 reads SGHAT; CDR2 reads FQDESV (reference sequence). V trimming: 4 bases; J trimming: 0 bases; junction bases outside the gene matches: 7. This CDR3 has 16 amino acids. The CDR3, as DNA: TGTGCCAGCAGCTCAGGGACAGCCGTTAGCACAGATACGCAGTATTTT. Translated: CASSSGTAVSTDTQYF. Using reference TRBV11-1 and TRBJ2-3 for the parts outside the CDR3, the full variable domain is EAEVAQSPRYKITEKSQAVAFWCDPISGHATLYWYRQILGQGPELLVQFQDESVVDDSQLPKDRFSAERLKGVDSTLKIQPAELGDSAMYLCASSSGTAVSTDTQYFGPGTRLTVL.

The rearrangement links TRBV28 to TRBJ2-7, with a weak D call TRBD1 (6 bases). Germline CDR1 is MDHEN and CDR2 is SYDVKM. V shed 11 bases and J shed 2 bases, with 13 bases lying between them. This CDR3 spans 12 amino acids. The DNA for the CDR3 is TGTGCCTCCTGGGACAACGCCTACGAGCAGTACTTC. Translating it yields CASWDNAYEQYF.

Ten or more counts support this clonotype. V gene TRBV20-1 combines with J gene TRBJ1-5; 7 bases agree with TRBD1. This CDR3 is built from 15 residues. Looked up from germline, CDR1 is DFQATT and CDR2 is SNEGSKA (reference sequence). The V and J ends lost 2 bases and 3 bases, in that order; junction bases with no gene match: 7. CDR3: CSARLDRLINQPQHF. The CDR3 DNA follows: TGCAGTGCTAGATTGGACAGGCTCATCAATCAGCCCCAGCATTTT.

This clonotype was detected many times. This sequence joins TRBV5-5 and TRBJ2-7; TRBD1 agrees at 10 bases. CDR3 length: 16 amino acids. Germline V gene lookup returns CDR1 SGHKS and CDR2 YYEKEE (reference sequence). The junction had 10 bases not matched to a gene; V was cut back by 1 base and J by 6 bases. The CDR3 is CASSLTGTGALAEQYF. DNA for the CDR3: TGTGCCAGCAGCTTGACCGGGACAGGGGCCTTAGCCGAGCAGTACTTC.

The sample holds many counts of this clonotype. This sequence joins TRBV5-1 and TRBJ2-7, with 9 positions matching TRBD1. Germline CDR1 reads SGHRS; CDR2 reads YFSETQ. The CDR3 totals 15 residues. The V segment lost 4 bases and the J segment 0 bases; nucleotides outside the gene matches: 5. In DNA form, the CDR3 reads TGCGCCAGCAGCCCCGGGACAGGGAGCTCCTACGAGCAGTACTTC. Translating it yields CASSPGTGSSYEQYF.

This chain links TRBV19 with TRBJ2-1; TRBD1 aligns across 9 bases. The CDR3 has 17 residues. After removal of 3 bases from V and 4 bases from J, the junction contained 10 bases not matched to a gene. In germline, CDR1 is LNHDA, CDR2 SQIVND (reference sequence). This CDR3 is CASSIPDRGSMYNEQFF. CDR3 bases: TGTGCCAGTAGTATTCCCGACAGGGGGTCGATGTACAATGAGCAGTTCTTC.

V and J are TRBV28 and TRBJ2-7; D is undetermined. Germline V lookup: CDR1 MDHEN, CDR2 SYDVKM. This CDR3 has 12 amino acids. V was pared by 5 bases and J by 2 bases, with 7 bases between. The CDR3 DNA follows: TGTGCCAGCAGTGGACCTGCCTACGAGCAGTACTTC. It is translated as CASSGPAYEQYF.

This clonotype occurred a few times. The chain has TRBV30 and TRBJ2-3; 9 bases fit TRBD2. The germline gives CDR1 GTSNPN, CDR2 SVGIG (reference sequence). V lost 0 bases to trimming and J lost 6 bases; unmatched junction nucleotides: 4. The CDR3 is 14 amino acids. The CDR3 region has the DNA TGTGCCTGGAGTGTTATTAGCGGGAGCGATACGCAGTATTTT. Its translation is CAWSVISGSDTQYF.

This clonotype has at least ten counts. The V and J genes are TRBV5-1 and TRBJ2-1; D gene unclear. CDR1 SGHRS and CDR2 YFSETQ come from the germline V gene. Trimming stripped 0 bases from V and 6 bases from J, with 13 bases between. The length of the CDR3 is 15 residues. In DNA, the CDR3 is TGCGCCAGCAGCTTGGTGGGCGGACCCTCCAATGAGCAGTTCTTC. This encodes CASSLVGGPSNEQFF.

This clonotype was detected only a few times. The chain carries TRBV12-3 or TRBV12-4 and TRBJ2-1, with a tentative D call TRBD2 (5 bases). V lost 2 bases and J lost 8, with 7 bases in between. The CDR3 loop spans 12 amino acids. DNA for the CDR3: TGTGCCAGCAGTTTACCGCGGGATGAGCAGTTCTTC. It translates to CASSLPRDEQFF.

This clonotype was seen ten or more times. The V call is TRBV29-1, the J call TRBJ1-5; D is undetermined. This CDR3 region has 15 residues. Germline assignment: CDR1 SQVTM and CDR2 ANQGSEA. Trimming pared 4 bases from V and 0 bases from J, leaving 13 bases between. The CDR3 is CSVVLSGYSNQPQHF. The CDR3 DNA sequence: TGCAGCGTTGTTTTGTCGGGGTATAGCAATCAGCCCCAGCATTTT.

This clonotype has a count of ten or more. This sequence joins TRBV20-1 and TRBJ2-5; TRBD1 aligns across 12 bases. The germline CDR1 and CDR2 sequences are DFQATT and SNEGSKA (reference sequence). There are 15 residues in the CDR3. J lost 5 bases, V lost 1 base, and 5 bases had no gene match. For the CDR3, the DNA is TGCAGTGCTAGAGTCCGGGACAGGGGGCCGGAGACCCAGTACTTC. This encodes CSARVRDRGPETQYF.

This clonotype came up many times. The rearrangement uses TRBV21-1 and TRBJ2-2; no DNA check was done on the table's D call, TRBD1. TRBV21-1 is a pseudogene locus. This CDR3 contains 14 residues. CDR3 bases: TGTGCCAGACTGAGTGGGCGGAACACCGGGGAGCTGTTTTTT. It encodes CARLSGRNTGELFF.

This clonotype has a handful of counts. The chain combines TRBV28 with TRBJ2-5; TRBD2 matches at 10 bases. J was trimmed by 4 bases and V by 3 bases; bases with no gene match: 5. Germline V gives CDR1 MDHEN, CDR2 SYDVKM. This CDR3 is built from 15 residues. The CDR3 DNA is TGTGCCAGCAGTTTCGGCCTAGCGGGAGTAGAGACCCAGTACTTC. It translates to CASSFGLAGVETQYF.

This clonotype was found once. This may arise from a read error, as a much more abundant clone is one base away. The chain combines TRBV5-1 with TRBJ1-2, with 7 bases fitting TRBD1. There are 15 residues in the CDR3. Germline V gene lookup returns CDR1 SGHRS and CDR2 YFSETQ. The trim removed 3 bases at V and 4 bases at J, leaving 9 bases unmatched. The CDR3: CASSSEQGSAYGYTF. CDR3 bases: TGCGCCAGCAGCTCCGAACAGGGGTCGGCCTATGGCTACACCTTC. Variable domain in full (rest from reference TRBV5-1 and TRBJ1-2): KAGVTQTPRYLIKTRGQQVTLSCSPISGHRSVSWYQQTPGQGLQFLFEYFSETQRNKGNFPGRFSGRQFSNSRSEMNVSTLELGDSALYLCASSSEQGSAYGYTFGSGTRLTVV.

This clonotype was seen at least ten times. This chain connects TRBV9 to TRBJ2-1; 14 bases agree with TRBD2. The germline V gene encodes CDR1 SGDLS and CDR2 YYNGEE. Trimming took 5 bases from V and 3 from J; bases not matched to a gene: 7. The CDR3 contains 17 residues. The CDR3 spells CASSERGLAGVYNEQFF. CDR3 coding DNA: TGTGCCAGCAGTGAACGGGGACTAGCGGGAGTCTACAATGAGCAGTTCTTC.